This record looks at one T cell receptor beta chain sequence and its context. The specificity of this receptor is unknown. Per-base qualities were not stored, and no clone one base away is much larger. Explained via the paper, the time point label denotes: pre-transplant. Thawed unstimulated PBMCs were stained for CD3, CD4 and CD8 and FACS-sorted into CD3+CD4+ and CD3+CD8+ populations. All 8 studied subjects were randomized to withdrawal of immunosuppression. The Qiagen DNeasy Blood and Tissue Kit was used to isolate genomic DNA. This sample is part of a study of T cell clones after liver transplantation (dated by TCRdb to between 2018 and 2021). Turning to the overall study: ITN030ST, the source of the samples, was a randomized trial that attempted immunosuppression withdrawal within 2 years of liver transplantation. After a pre-transplant mixed lymphocyte reaction, TCRbeta sequencing was used to pinpoint donor-reactive T cell clones, which were subsequently tracked in post-transplant blood. Third party-reactive TCRbeta sequences were also identified from pre-transplant MLRs to serve as an antigen-independent comparator for donor-reactive sequences. Of the eight recipients, a few were HCV-positive, while the remaining recipients had been transplanted for non-autoimmune, non-viral indications. Until randomization at 12-24 months post-transplant, subjects were given standard immunosuppression, with no induction therapy. To count as tolerant, a recipient had to stay completely off immunosuppression for at least one year without liver enzymes climbing beyond twice the upper limit of normal. Blood samples were taken pre-transplant, pre-randomization before withdrawal, and post-randomization after full withdrawal or failed withdrawal. The study cohort included 8 liver transplant recipients, of whom 3 were classified as tolerant and 5 as non-tolerant.

Using immunoSEQ, frozen genomic DNA was subjected to high-throughput TCRbeta CDR3 sequencing, a process that included PCR amplification, mapping, bias correction and internal controls. The paper's processing steps were these. Only productive rearrangements were retained, and each unique TCRbeta sequence was defined by its CDR3 nucleotide sequence together with its V and J gene. A sequence counted as donor-reactive only if the sequence showed at least 5-fold expansion in CFSE-low cells compared with unstimulated pre-transplant cells and had a frequency of at least 0.01%. Minimum frequency thresholds were set for each subject on the basis of the unstimulated sample with the lowest template count, so that a detection power of at least 90% was ensured. Jensen-Shannon divergence between the top 1000 TCRbeta sequences after and before transplant was used to measure repertoire turnover. Two-sided Fisher's exact tests were used to test for changes in how often donor-reactive sequences were detected. TCRdb took over this immuneACCESS table, retaining in-frame rearrangements with V and J assigned. Such tables are incomplete; in checked studies, under half of the missing clones stem from an unresolved V gene, and the remainder is unexplained. V, J and clone size are those of that table, while D and trimming were read from the DNA. The sample table contains fewer than 25,000 clones; only one count was recorded for 75% to 90% of them. The leading ten clones occupy 10% to 15% of the sample.

CDR1 and CDR2 were assigned from the germline V gene (reference sequence) as SEHNR and FQNEAQ. From the cysteine up to the phenylalanine, the CDR3 has a length of 15 residues. Only CDR3 DNA is held: 45 bases, read in frame from base 1. Trimming takes 1 base off V and 3 bases off J; junction bases not matched to a gene: 3. Study-wide findings and limitations: In most of the 8 subjects, regardless of tolerance or HCV status, circulating donor-reactive CD4 TCRbeta sequences dropped significantly post-transplant. Without allograft tissue specimens, donor-reactive T cells may have migrated into the graft rather than being deleted. Low numbers of available donor cells limited the measurable donor-reactive repertoire in two subjects. After accounting for repertoire turnover, donor-reactive detection was significantly reduced in 7 of 8 subjects for CD4 and 8 of 8 for CD8. Donor-reactive sequences declined more than third party-reactive ones, suggesting partial antigen-specific deletion unrelated to withdrawal success. The conclusions were preliminary, being limited by small, heterogeneous patient numbers and by non-standardized post-transplant time points.

The clonotype was recovered from a human donor who received a liver transplant. Here the sequenced sample was CD8+ T cells from blood, taken before liver transplant. The V gene is TRBV7-9 and the J gene is TRBJ2-1; 7 nucleotides in the junction match TRBD2. The CDR3 corresponds to CASSLGLADYNEQFF. Here is the DNA: TGTGCCAGCAGCTTAGGTCTAGCGGACTACAATGAGCAGTTCTTC.